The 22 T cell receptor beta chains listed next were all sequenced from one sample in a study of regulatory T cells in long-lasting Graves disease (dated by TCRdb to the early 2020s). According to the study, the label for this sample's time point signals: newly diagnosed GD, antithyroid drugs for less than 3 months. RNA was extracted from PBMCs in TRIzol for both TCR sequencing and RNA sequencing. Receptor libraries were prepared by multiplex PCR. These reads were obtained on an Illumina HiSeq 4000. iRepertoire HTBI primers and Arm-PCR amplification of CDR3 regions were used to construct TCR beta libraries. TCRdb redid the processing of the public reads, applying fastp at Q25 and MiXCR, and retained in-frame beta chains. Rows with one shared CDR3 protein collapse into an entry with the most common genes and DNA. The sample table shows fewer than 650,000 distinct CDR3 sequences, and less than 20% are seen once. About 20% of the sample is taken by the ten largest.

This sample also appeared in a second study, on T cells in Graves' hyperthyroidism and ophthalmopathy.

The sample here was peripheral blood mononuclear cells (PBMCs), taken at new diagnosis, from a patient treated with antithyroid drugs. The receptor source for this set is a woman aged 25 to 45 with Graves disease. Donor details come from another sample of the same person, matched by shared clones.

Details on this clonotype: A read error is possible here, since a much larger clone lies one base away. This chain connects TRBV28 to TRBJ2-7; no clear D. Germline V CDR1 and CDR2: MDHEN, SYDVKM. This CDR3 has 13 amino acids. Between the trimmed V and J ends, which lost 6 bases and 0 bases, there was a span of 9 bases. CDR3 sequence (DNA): TGTGCCAGCAGGGACCTTAACTCCTACGAGCAGTACTTC. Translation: CASRDLNSYEQYF.

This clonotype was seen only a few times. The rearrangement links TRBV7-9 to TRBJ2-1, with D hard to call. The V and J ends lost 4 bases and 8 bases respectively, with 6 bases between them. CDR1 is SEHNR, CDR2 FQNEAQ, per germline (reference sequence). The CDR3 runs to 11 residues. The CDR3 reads CASSSTDEQFF. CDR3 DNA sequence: TGTGCCAGCAGCTCTACGGATGAGCAGTTCTTC.

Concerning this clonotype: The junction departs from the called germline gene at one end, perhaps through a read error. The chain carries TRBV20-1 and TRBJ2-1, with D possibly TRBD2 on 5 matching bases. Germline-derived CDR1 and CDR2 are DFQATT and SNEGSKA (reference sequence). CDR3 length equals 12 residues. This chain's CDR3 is CSATLAFYERFF. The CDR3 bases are TGCAGTGCTACTCTAGCTTTCTATGAGCGGTTCTTC.

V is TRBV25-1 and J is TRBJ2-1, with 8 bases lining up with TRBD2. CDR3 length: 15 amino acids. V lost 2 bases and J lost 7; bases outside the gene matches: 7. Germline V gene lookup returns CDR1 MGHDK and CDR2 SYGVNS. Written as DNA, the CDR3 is TGTGCCAGCAGTGAAAGCGGGAGTGCTTTTAATGAGCAGTTCTTC. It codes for CASSESGSAFNEQFF.

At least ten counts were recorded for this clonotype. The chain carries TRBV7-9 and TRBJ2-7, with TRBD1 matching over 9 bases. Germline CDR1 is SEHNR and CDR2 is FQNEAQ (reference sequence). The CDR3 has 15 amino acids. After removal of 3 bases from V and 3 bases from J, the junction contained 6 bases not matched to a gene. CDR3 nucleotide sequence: TGTGCCAGCAGCTTTCACAGGGGGCGCAGCTACGAGCAGTACTTC. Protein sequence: CASSFHRGRSYEQYF. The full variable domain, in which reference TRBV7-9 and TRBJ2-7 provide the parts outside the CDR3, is DTGVSQNPRHKITKRGQNVTFRCDPISEHNRLYWYRQTLGQGPEFLTYFQNEAQLEKSRLLSDRFSAERPKGSFSTLEIQRTEQGDSAMYLCASSFHRGRSYEQYFGPGTRLTVT.

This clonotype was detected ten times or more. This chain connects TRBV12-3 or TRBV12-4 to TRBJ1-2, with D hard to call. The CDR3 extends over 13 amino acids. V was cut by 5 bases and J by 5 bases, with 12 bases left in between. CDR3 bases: TGTGCCAGCAGTCCACTGCTACTATATGGCTACACCTTC. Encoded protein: CASSPLLLYGYTF.

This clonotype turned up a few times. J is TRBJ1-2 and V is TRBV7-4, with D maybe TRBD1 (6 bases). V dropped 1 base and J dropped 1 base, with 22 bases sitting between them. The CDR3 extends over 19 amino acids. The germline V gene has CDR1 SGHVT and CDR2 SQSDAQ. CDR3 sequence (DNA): TGTGCCAGCAGCTTAGAACTTGACGAACCGGGACACGTTAACTATGGCTACACCTTC. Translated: CASSLELDEPGHVNYGYTF.

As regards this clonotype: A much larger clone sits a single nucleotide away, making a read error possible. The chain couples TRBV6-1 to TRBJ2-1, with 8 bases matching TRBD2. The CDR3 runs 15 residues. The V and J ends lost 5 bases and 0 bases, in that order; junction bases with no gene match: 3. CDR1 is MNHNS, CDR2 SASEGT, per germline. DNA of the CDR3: TGTGCCAGCAGTCATAGCGGGAACTCCTACAATGAGCAGTTCTTC. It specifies CASSHSGNSYNEQFF.

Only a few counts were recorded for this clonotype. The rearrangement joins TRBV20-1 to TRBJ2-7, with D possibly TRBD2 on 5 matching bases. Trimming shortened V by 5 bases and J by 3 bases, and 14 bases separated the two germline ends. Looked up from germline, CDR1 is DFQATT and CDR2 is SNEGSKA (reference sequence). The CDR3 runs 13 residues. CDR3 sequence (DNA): TGCAGTGCTGAAACATACCGGGACTACGAGCAGTACTTC. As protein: CSAETYRDYEQYF.

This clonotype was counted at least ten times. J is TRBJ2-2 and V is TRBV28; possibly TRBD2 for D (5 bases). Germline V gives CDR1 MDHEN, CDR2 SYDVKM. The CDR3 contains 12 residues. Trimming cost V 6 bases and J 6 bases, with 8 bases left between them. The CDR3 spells CASSLGAGELFF. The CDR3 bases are TGTGCCAGCAGCCTGGGAGCCGGGGAGCTGTTTTTT.

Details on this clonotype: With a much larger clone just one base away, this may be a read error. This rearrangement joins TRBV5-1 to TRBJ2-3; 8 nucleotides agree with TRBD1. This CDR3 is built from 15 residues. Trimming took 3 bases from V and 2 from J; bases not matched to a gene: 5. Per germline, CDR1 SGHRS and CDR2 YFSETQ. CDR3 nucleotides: TGCGCCAGCAGCTGGAAGACAGGGGACACAGATACGCAGTATTTT. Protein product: CASSWKTGDTDTQYF.

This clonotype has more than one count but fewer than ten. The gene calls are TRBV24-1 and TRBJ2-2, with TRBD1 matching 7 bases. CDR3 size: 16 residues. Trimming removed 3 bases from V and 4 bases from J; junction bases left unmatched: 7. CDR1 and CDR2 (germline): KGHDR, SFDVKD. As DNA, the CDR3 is TGTGCCACCAGTGATATCGGGACAGTGGGCACCGGGGAGCTGTTTTTT. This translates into CATSDIGTVGTGELFF.

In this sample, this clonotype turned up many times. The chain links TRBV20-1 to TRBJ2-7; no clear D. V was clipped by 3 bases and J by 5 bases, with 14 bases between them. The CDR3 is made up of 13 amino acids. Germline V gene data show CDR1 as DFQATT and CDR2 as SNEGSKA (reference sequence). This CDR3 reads CSARTLKRDEQYF. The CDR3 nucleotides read TGCAGTGCTAGGACGCTTAAACGGGACGAGCAGTACTTC.

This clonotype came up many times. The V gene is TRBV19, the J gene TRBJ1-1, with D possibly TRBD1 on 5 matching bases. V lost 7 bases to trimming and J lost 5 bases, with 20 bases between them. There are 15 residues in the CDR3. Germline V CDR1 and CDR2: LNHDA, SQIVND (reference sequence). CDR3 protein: CASKRDGAGQTEAFF. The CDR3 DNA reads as TGTGCCAGTAAAAGAGATGGGGCAGGTCAAACTGAAGCTTTCTTT.

The CDR3 bases are TGTGCCAGCAGGGTCGTCGCTAGCGGGAGCACCGGGGAGCTGTTTTTT. This translates into CASRVVASGSTGELFF. This chain connects TRBV7-8 to TRBJ2-2; 10 bases align to TRBD2. The CDR3 loop spans 16 amino acids. Losses at the gene ends were 6 bases for V and 4 bases for J; bases not matched to a gene: 8. CDR1 is SGHVS, CDR2 FQNEAQ, per germline.

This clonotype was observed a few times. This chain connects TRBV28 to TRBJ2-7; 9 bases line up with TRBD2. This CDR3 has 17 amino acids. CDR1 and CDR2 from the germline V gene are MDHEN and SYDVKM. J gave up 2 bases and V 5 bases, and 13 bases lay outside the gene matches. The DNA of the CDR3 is TGTGCCAGCAGTCCGAGTGGCGGGAGGGCCACGGCCTACGAGCAGTACTTC. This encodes CASSPSGGRATAYEQYF.

CDR3 loop: CASRLDRAGNTIYF. CDR3 nucleotides: TGTGCCAGCAGACTAGACAGGGCTGGAAACACCATATATTTT. The chain carries TRBV12-3 or TRBV12-4 and TRBJ1-3; 7 bases match TRBD1. Unmatched junction bases numbered 4, after V lost 6 bases and J lost 2 bases. The CDR3 spans 14 residues.

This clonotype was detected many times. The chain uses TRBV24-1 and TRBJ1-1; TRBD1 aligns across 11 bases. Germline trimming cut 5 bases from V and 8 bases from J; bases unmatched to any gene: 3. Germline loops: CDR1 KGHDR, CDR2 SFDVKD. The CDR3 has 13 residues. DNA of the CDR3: TGTGCCACCAGTGTCGGACAGGGGGCGGAAGCTTTCTTT. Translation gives CATSVGQGAEAFF.

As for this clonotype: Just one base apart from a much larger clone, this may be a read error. CDR3 sequence reads: CSAMSGPGGLFF. The CDR3 DNA sequence: TGCAGTGCTATGTCCGGGCCCGGGGGGCTGTTTTTT. The V call is TRBV20-1, the J call TRBJ2-2; possible D gene TRBD2, 6 bases. Germline-derived CDR1 and CDR2 are DFQATT and SNEGSKA (reference sequence). This CDR3 is built from 12 residues.

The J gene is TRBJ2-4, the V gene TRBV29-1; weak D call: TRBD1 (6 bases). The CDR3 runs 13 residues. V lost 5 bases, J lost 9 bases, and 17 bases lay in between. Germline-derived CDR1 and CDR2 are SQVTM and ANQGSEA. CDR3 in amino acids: CSVLRDTGPIQYF. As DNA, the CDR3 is TGCAGCGTTCTCCGGGACACTGGTCCCATTCAGTACTTC.

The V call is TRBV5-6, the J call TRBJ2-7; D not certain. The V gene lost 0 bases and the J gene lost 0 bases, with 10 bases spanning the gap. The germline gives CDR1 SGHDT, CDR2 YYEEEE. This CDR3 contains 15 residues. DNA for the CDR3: TGTGCCAGCAGCTTGGTCCTGGCAGACTCCTACGAGCAGTACTTC. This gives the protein CASSLVLADSYEQYF.

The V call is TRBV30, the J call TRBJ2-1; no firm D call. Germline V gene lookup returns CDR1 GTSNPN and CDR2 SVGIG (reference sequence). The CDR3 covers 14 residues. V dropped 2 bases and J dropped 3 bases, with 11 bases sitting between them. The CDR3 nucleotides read TGTGCCTGGAGTCCCCGCGCGGACTACAATGAGCAGTTCTTC. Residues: CAWSPRADYNEQFF.